This T cell receptor beta chain was documented in a study of cytomegalovirus exposure and HLA in healthy donors. Amplification used 60 Vbeta primers and 13 Jbeta primers. Profiled with immunoSEQ multiplex PCR; TCRdb holds only in-frame clones, not every one. The sample contains some 120,000 clones, about four fifths of which appear only once. CDR3 length: 13 amino acids. Trimming left V 0 bases short and J 1 base short, with 3 bases between. CDR1 is SGHNT and CDR2 is YYREEE in the germline V gene (reference sequence). General study results and limits: Most subjects' HLA-A and HLA-B alleles were reportedly predicted from TCR beta sequences. Data from an earlier analysis indicated that most TCR beta V segments were productive either about 90% or about 30% of the time.

Note on this clone: Its antigen remains unidentified.

The chain has TRBV5-4 and TRBJ2-3, with unresolved D. Sequencing input: PBMCs. This TCR was recovered from a human donor in good health. DNA of the CDR3: TGTGCCAGCAGCTTGGCCGGCACAGATACGCAGTATTTT. Its translation is CASSLAGTDTQYF.